This T cell receptor (beta chain) derives from a study of blood T cell repertoires in COVID-19. The wider study: The United States, Italy and Spain were the sources of the acute and convalescent COVID-19 samples.

V was pared by 2 bases and J by 2 bases, with 12 bases between. CDR1 is GTSNPN and CDR2 is SVGIG in the germline V gene (reference sequence). The length of the CDR3 is 14 residues. Patients at the Seattle site were enrolled during active infection and followed longitudinally. Original methodology: Estimates of nucleated cell counts were drawn from the amplification of reference gene primers. The repertoire was sequenced with immunoSEQ multiplex PCR; TCRdb's copy has only in-frame clones and lacks some. Clonal size and the V and J genes are those of that table, whereas D and trimming came from the DNA. The data show 150,000 to 200,000 clones, with roughly 81% seen just once and approximately 10% held by the top ten.

This TCR derives from a woman in her thirties or forties with COVID-19, enrolled during active disease. The chain employs TRBV30 and TRBJ1-2; tentative D call: TRBD1 (6 bases). Sequencing was done on a sample of peripheral blood. Here the CDR3 DNA reads TGTGCCTGGAGTTCAGGGGAGGGCAACTATGGCTACACCTTC. Amino acids: CAWSSGEGNYGYTF.